The present T cell receptor (beta chain) was sequenced within a study of shared clonotypes between healthy human individuals. As for the study in general: For every donor, three CD4 naive, three CD4 memory, two CD8 naive and one CD8 memory plates were used.

Germline assignment: CDR1 LNHDA and CDR2 SQIVND (reference sequence). The V gene lost 1 base and the J gene lost 4 bases, with 10 bases spanning the gap. The CDR3 runs 14 residues. Turning to this clone: Antigen unknown.

Sequencing used immunoSEQ multiplex PCR; TCRdb keeps in-frame clones, though not all of them. Of 1,500,000 or so clones in the sample, 97% to 99% were seen once. Whole-study results and caveats: Rarefaction exposed incomplete sorted-subset sequencing despite large depth.

The study drew all its donors from Caucasian adults living in Nashville, Tennessee. This TCR was recovered from a man aged 25-45 years in good health. The V and J genes are TRBV19 and TRBJ2-5, with D unresolved. Sequencing was carried out using naive CD4+ T cells sorted from blood. Documented subset: CD45RA+ positively selected. The CDR3 is CASSIASRSETQYF. CDR3 in DNA: TGTGCCAGTAGTATAGCATCTCGATCAGAGACCCAGTACTTC.